Shown below are 4 T cell receptor beta chains from a single sample sequenced in a study of blood T cell repertoires in COVID-19 (dated by TCRdb to 2018 to 2020). Library preparation was by the immunoSEQ multiplex PCR assay. The table was pulled from immuneACCESS by TCRdb, which kept in-frame rearrangements only. Such tables lose some clones; where checked, under half of the loss comes from unresolved V genes, and the rest has no known cause. This sample gives around 300,000 clones in total; around 90% of them show up just once. The ten top clones hold 2% to 2.5% of the sample. The sample was peripheral blood. The source of these receptors is a man in his forties or fifties with acute or convalescent COVID-19.

This chain joins TRBV12-3 or TRBV12-4 and TRBJ1-1; D may be TRBD1 (5 bases). This CDR3 is 11 amino acids long. V was cut by 7 bases and J by 10 bases, with 13 bases left in between. In DNA, the CDR3 is TGTGCCAGCACCTCGACAGTGGGAGCTTTCTTT. As protein: CASTSTVGAFF.

The chain combines TRBV4-1 with TRBJ2-2, with TRBD1 matching over 11 bases. Germline V CDR1 and CDR2: MGHRA, YSYEKL. This CDR3 spans 16 amino acids. J gave up 9 bases and V 1 base, and 7 bases lay outside the gene matches. The chain's CDR3 is CASSQAQGQGGRELFF. CDR3 nucleotides: TGCGCCAGCAGCCAAGCTCAGGGACAGGGGGGCCGGGAGCTGTTTTTT.

The rearrangement joins TRBV2 to TRBJ2-3; TRBD2 is a possible D gene (7 bases). The CDR3 has 13 amino acids. Trimming removed 7 bases from V and 4 bases from J, with 12 bases in between. Germline V lookup: CDR1 SNHLY, CDR2 FYNNEI. The CDR3 region is CASNGGLADTQYF. The CDR3 DNA reads as TGTGCCAGCAACGGGGGGCTGGCAGATACGCAGTATTTT.

The V gene is TRBV2, the J gene TRBJ1-2, with D uncertain. Germline CDR1 and CDR2: SNHLY and FYNNEI. V shed 5 bases and J shed 0 bases, with 10 bases lying between them. The CDR3 is 14 residues long. The CDR3 spells CASSQQLANYGYTF. CDR3 sequence (DNA): TGTGCCAGCAGTCAACAGTTAGCTAACTATGGCTACACCTTC.